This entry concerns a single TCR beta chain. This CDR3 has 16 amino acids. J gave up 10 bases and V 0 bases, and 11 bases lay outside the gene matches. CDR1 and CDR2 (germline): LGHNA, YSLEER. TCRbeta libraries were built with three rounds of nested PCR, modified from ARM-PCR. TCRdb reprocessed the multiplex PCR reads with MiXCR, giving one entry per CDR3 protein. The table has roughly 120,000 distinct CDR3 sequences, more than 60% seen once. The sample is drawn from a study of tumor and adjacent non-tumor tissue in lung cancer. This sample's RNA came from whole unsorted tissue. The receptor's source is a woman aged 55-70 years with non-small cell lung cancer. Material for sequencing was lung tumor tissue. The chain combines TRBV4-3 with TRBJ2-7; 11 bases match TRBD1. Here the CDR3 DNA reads TGCGCCAGCAGCCAAGATAACGGACAGGGGGCCTATGATCAGTACTTC. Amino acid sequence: CASSQDNGQGAYDQYF.